This is a list of T cell receptor beta chains from one sample in a study of T cell repertoires in cytomegalovirus infection. Which antigens these TCRs recognize remains unknown. MiXCR was run by TCRdb on the reads, yielding one entry per CDR3 protein. The sample has roughly 700,000 distinct CDR3 sequences, around a third seen once. Sequenced here: cultured PBMCs, sampled from culture after CMV antigen stimulation. The receptors here all came from a human donor in good health (CMV status not recorded). Some clones in this sample may be carry-over from other donors' samples. Both conserved end residues are trimmed from each CDR3. The order of the fields is J gene, V gene, CDR3 protein.

J gene: TRBJ2-3; V gene: TRBV6-1; CDR3 protein: ASSTQGGADTQY
J gene: TRBJ2-5; V gene: TRBV7-9; CDR3 protein: ASSLGTSAPQETQY
J gene: TRBJ1-2; V gene: TRBV27; CDR3 protein: ASWAYSYGYT
J gene: TRBJ2-5; V gene: TRBV7-6; CDR3 protein: ASSHRTGPETQY
J gene: TRBJ2-7; V gene: TRBV20-1; CDR3 protein: SARSQGYEQY
J gene: TRBJ2-3; V gene: TRBV10-3; CDR3 protein: ATSPGRNTDTQY
J gene: TRBJ2-3; V gene: TRBV5-1; CDR3 protein: ASSPDAGTSTDTQY
J gene: TRBJ1-2; V gene: TRBV2; CDR3 protein: ASSEGQGLLNYGYT
J gene: TRBJ2-1; V gene: TRBV6-1; CDR3 protein: ASTYRASRTYNEQF
J gene: TRBJ2-1; V gene: TRBV7-9; CDR3 protein: ASSFPLAGGYNEQF
J gene: TRBJ2-7; V gene: TRBV7-2; CDR3 protein: ASSYGGQDAYEQY
J gene: TRBJ1-3; V gene: TRBV12-3/TRBV12-4; CDR3 protein: ASSLWRAAGNTIY
J gene: TRBJ2-7; V gene: TRBV2; CDR3 protein: ASSATRVEQY
J gene: TRBJ2-1; V gene: TRBV11-2; CDR3 protein: ASSLVSFSYNEQF
J gene: TRBJ1-4; V gene: TRBV27; CDR3 protein: ASSLWGSGNEKLF
J gene: TRBJ2-7; V gene: TRBV2; CDR3 protein: ASSGGDPPSNYEQY
J gene: TRBJ1-4; V gene: TRBV19; CDR3 protein: ASSVRSNEKLF
J gene: TRBJ1-2; V gene: TRBV7-6; CDR3 protein: ASSQDVNYGYT
J gene: TRBJ1-3; V gene: TRBV10-3; CDR3 protein: ATGQDTSSGNTIY
J gene: TRBJ1-1; V gene: TRBV6-1; CDR3 protein: ASSDLGWGDNTEAF
J gene: TRBJ1-4; V gene: TRBV12-3/TRBV12-4; CDR3 protein: ASNKGQGGEKLF
J gene: TRBJ1-6; V gene: TRBV7-2; CDR3 protein: ASSPSGYLGSPLH
J gene: TRBJ2-7; V gene: TRBV7-2; CDR3 protein: ASSLRRTSTYEQY
J gene: TRBJ2-5; V gene: TRBV20-1; CDR3 protein: SASKTGKGIWRGQETQY
J gene: TRBJ2-7; V gene: TRBV6-5; CDR3 protein: ASRPPGDPYEQY
J gene: TRBJ2-3; V gene: TRBV5-6; CDR3 protein: ASRDRAGADTQY
J gene: TRBJ2-5; V gene: TRBV7-9; CDR3 protein: ASSLFGGQETQY
J gene: TRBJ2-3; V gene: TRBV20-1; CDR3 protein: SPPGQDTDTQY
J gene: TRBJ2-3; V gene: TRBV7-2; CDR3 protein: ASSLDRHRSQY
J gene: TRBJ1-6; V gene: TRBV27; CDR3 protein: ASSFYNSPLH
J gene: TRBJ2-5; V gene: TRBV7-6; CDR3 protein: ASSLSRTSGRETQY
J gene: TRBJ1-4; V gene: TRBV7-9; CDR3 protein: ASSPGTDLNEKLF
J gene: TRBJ2-1; V gene: TRBV7-6; CDR3 protein: ASSLNRGPLNNEQF
J gene: TRBJ1-2; V gene: TRBV10-3; CDR3 protein: AISDGQAYGYT
J gene: TRBJ1-1; V gene: TRBV7-6; CDR3 protein: ASRGGLMNTEAF
J gene: TRBJ2-1; V gene: TRBV18; CDR3 protein: ASSLNIRDRRTYNEQF
J gene: TRBJ1-1; V gene: TRBV7-2; CDR3 protein: ASSSYRGTEAF
J gene: TRBJ2-1; V gene: TRBV19; CDR3 protein: ASSIDTFSDEQF
J gene: TRBJ2-3; V gene: TRBV7-6; CDR3 protein: ASSLAGINSYTDTQY
J gene: TRBJ2-5; V gene: TRBV5-5; CDR3 protein: ASSLGPFQETQY
J gene: TRBJ2-7; V gene: TRBV7-8; CDR3 protein: ASSPQEFSYEQY
J gene: TRBJ2-1; V gene: TRBV7-2; CDR3 protein: ASSLGQALGEQF
J gene: TRBJ2-7; V gene: TRBV6-2/TRBV6-3; CDR3 protein: ASSEAISRPRREQY
J gene: TRBJ2-1; V gene: TRBV12-3/TRBV12-4; CDR3 protein: ASSPKWREQF
J gene: TRBJ1-2; V gene: TRBV18; CDR3 protein: ASSPLTGEGGYT
J gene: TRBJ2-7; V gene: TRBV7-2; CDR3 protein: ASSLGQGRN
J gene: TRBJ1-5; V gene: TRBV12-3/TRBV12-4; CDR3 protein: ASRGIGPQH
J gene: TRBJ1-2; V gene: TRBV19; CDR3 protein: ASSKDRGHYGYT
J gene: TRBJ2-7; V gene: TRBV12-3/TRBV12-4; CDR3 protein: ASSHTRLEQY
J gene: TRBJ1-6; V gene: TRBV5-1; CDR3 protein: ASSLNEGISSPLH
J gene: TRBJ1-2; V gene: TRBV5-1; CDR3 protein: ASSSLGGGGYGYT
J gene: TRBJ1-3; V gene: TRBV7-2; CDR3 protein: ASSLTGQAIHSGNTIY
J gene: TRBJ2-1; V gene: TRBV6-8; CDR3 protein: ASSYSTGQGSNEQF
J gene: TRBJ1-6; V gene: TRBV6-5; CDR3 protein: ASSYSALGGANSPLH
J gene: TRBJ2-7; V gene: TRBV19; CDR3 protein: ASTTSGTDYEQY
J gene: TRBJ2-3; V gene: TRBV7-2; CDR3 protein: ASGGRASDTQY
J gene: TRBJ2-4; V gene: TRBV5-4; CDR3 protein: ASSPGQLDIQY